The source of this T cell receptor beta chain is a study of T cells after yellow fever vaccination (dated by TCRdb to between 2018 and 2021). For the study in its entirety: The SMART-Seq v4 Ultra Low Input RNA kit was used to prepare libraries from fractions with low cell numbers. The cohort comprised two healthy male donors, one aged 18 to 29 and one aged 30 to 39 years. Blood was drawn at multiple timepoints before and after primary and secondary immunization, with bulk PBMC replicates and cell subsets isolated. To follow T-cell clones before and after both primary and booster YFV17D yellow fever vaccination, bulk TCR alpha and beta repertoires underwent longitudinal sequencing.

The treatment or condition label, read with the paper, signifies: live attenuated yellow fever vaccine strain. At each blood-draw timepoint, two biological replicates of bulk PBMCs were obtained. A standard Ficoll-Paque protocol was used to isolate PBMCs from peripheral blood. TriZol was used to extract RNA from bulk PBMCs, from CD4 and CD8 fractions, and from dextramer-positive and dextramer-negative fractions. What the authors observed across the whole study: A small share of clonotypes was detected in both CD4 and CD8 compartments, with the overlap likely arising from convergent recombination. Computational filtering was needed because FACS-sorted repertoires could contain abundant contaminating clonotypes from the bulk population. Only two donors were included in the study, so the extent to which the findings can be generalized is limited. After the booster, most clones that had expanded after primary vaccination were detected again (around 96% of CD4 and roughly nine tenths of CD8), suggesting broad maintenance of memory. Compared with the primary T-cell response, the secondary T-cell response was faster but weaker, reaching its peak on day 5 rather than on day 15.

The sequencer listed for this sample is Illumina NovaSeq 6000. TCR cDNA was synthesized by 5'RACE template switching, through which a universal primer site and unique molecular identifiers were introduced. Priming of cDNA synthesis was performed from both the TCR alpha and TCR beta constant segments. Libraries were amplified in two PCR steps, with sample barcodes and sequencing adapters added in the second step. Libraries were sequenced on Illumina HiSeq 2500 (2x100 bp) or NovaSeq (2x150 bp). The published analysis was carried out like this. Reads were demultiplexed and collapsed into UMI consensus sequences with MIGEC, and V(D)J alignment was performed with MiXCR. Vaccine-responding clonotypes were identified with edgeR using replicate PBMC samples, with FDR below 0.01 and a log2 fold change above 5 up to day 15 being required. Each bulk clonotype received a CD4 or CD8 identity based on whether the sequenced CD4 or CD8 repertoire contained that clonotype at higher abundance. Through fastp at Q25 and MiXCR, TCRdb rebuilt clones from the public reads, retaining in-frame beta chains. Each CDR3 protein gets just one entry, which takes the most common genes and DNA from the rows behind it. TCRdb's processing, not the authors', yielded these V and J calls. Within this sample are 250,000 to 400,000 distinct CDR3 sequences, with around 4.5% of them counted one time only. 15% to 20% of the sample rests with the top ten.

V trim: 4 bases; J trim: 2 bases; unmatched bases: 17. There are 19 amino acids in the CDR3, from cysteine to phenylalanine inclusive. Left in the record is the CDR3 DNA by itself, 57 bases read in frame from the first base. CDR1 is given as MGHRA and CDR2 as YSYEKL, both from the germline V gene. Note on this clonotype: Its antigen has not been determined. No much larger clone is present one base from it, and per-base qualities are unavailable.

The sequenced sample was PBMCs, obtained 15 days after the yellow fever booster vaccination. The receptor comes from a young man who received the YFV17D yellow fever vaccine. The sequence links TRBV4-1 to TRBJ2-7; 10 central bases correspond to TRBD1. In nucleotides, the sequence is TGCGCCAGCAGCCCAACAACCCCCTCGGGACAGGGGATCCCCTACGAGCAGTACTTC. The resulting protein is CASSPTTPSGQGIPYEQYF.